These T cell receptor beta chains were read from a single sample in a study of CD4 and CD8 cells across lung adenocarcinoma regions. TCRdb ran MiXCR on the PCR reads and lists one entry per CDR3 protein. The sample holds over 15,000 distinct CDR3 sequences, 46% seen once. The sequenced material came from CD4+ T cells from the margin of a lung tumor. The origin of the receptors is a male donor with lung adenocarcinoma. The CD4 and CD8 labels of this study may be unreliable. CDR3s include the opening cysteine and the closing phenylalanine or tryptophan. A D gene is named only where the DNA matches it firmly. A row's size may be missing; if present it is once, few, many or a size class.

clone_size	d_call	v_call	j_call	cdr3_nt	cdr3_aa
many	NA	TRBV6-1	TRBJ2-7	TGTGCCAGCAGTGAACTCTACGAGCAGTACTTC	CASSELYEQYF
NA	NA	TRBV14	TRBJ2-1	TGTGCCAGCAGCCAAACCAGAGGGATACTGGACAATGAGCAGCTCTTC	CASSQTRGILDNEQLF
NA	TRBD2	TRBV7-3	TRBJ2-3	TGTGCCAGCAGCCTAACCGGGACTACCCTTTGGGATACGCAGTATTTT	CASSLTGTTLWDTQYF
many	TRBD2	TRBV5-1	TRBJ2-1	TGCGCCAGCAGCGGAGGACTAGCGGGAGGCCTACTTTACAATGAGCAGTTCTTC	CASSGGLAGGLLYNEQFF
NA	NA	TRBV6-1	TRBJ2-2	TGTGCCAGGGGACTCCAGTCCGTAAGCACCGAGGAGCTGTATTTT	CARGLQSVSTEELYF
many	TRBD2	TRBV6-2/TRBV6-3	TRBJ2-1	TGTGCCAGCAGAACTAGCGGGAACTCCTACAATGAGCAGTTCTTC	CASRTSGNSYNEQFF
NA	TRBD2	TRBV12-3/TRBV12-4	TRBJ2-1	TGTGCCAGCAGCCAACTAGAGTCGGGAGGAGAGCAGTTCTTC	CASSQLESGGEQFF
NA	TRBD2	TRBV10-3	TRBJ2-1	TGTGCCATCAGTGACCCCCCTAGCGGGAAGTTTTACAATGAGCAGTTCTTC	CAISDPPSGKFYNEQFF
few	NA	TRBV6-1	TRBJ2-4	TGTGGCAGCAGTCCGGGACTGGGAGCCAAAAATACTCAGTACTTC	CGSSPGLGAKNTQYF
NA	TRBD2	TRBV7-2	TRBJ2-3	TGTGCCAGCAGCCTTTCGGTATCGGGGGGGCGGGCAGATACGCAGTATTTT	CASSLSVSGGRADTQYF
NA	TRBD1	TRBV6-1	TRBJ1-5	TGTGCCAGCAGTGGACAGGGGGACCAGCCCCAGCATTTT	CASSGQGDQPQHF
many	NA	TRBV30	TRBJ1-1	TGTGCCTGGAGTGAGGGAGGGATTAGCACTGAAGCTTTCTTT	CAWSEGGISTEAFF
NA	NA	TRBV6-5	TRBJ2-3	TGTGCCAGCAGTCACAGGGAAGGGGACACAGACACGCAGTACTTT	CASSHREGDTDTQYF
NA	NA	TRBV27	TRBJ2-7	TGTGCCAGCAGATCTCCGGGACGGGAGACCTACGAGCAGTACTTC	CASRSPGRETYEQYF
NA	NA	TRBV3-1	TRBJ2-5	TGTGCCAGCAGCCGGTCAGAGACCCAGTACTTC	CASSRSETQYF
NA	TRBD2	TRBV5-1	TRBJ2-1	TGCGCCAGCAGCTTGGTCGGGGCGGGAGTGGTGCGCAATGAGCAGTTCTTC	CASSLVGAGVVRNEQFF
once	NA	TRBV12-3/TRBV12-4	TRBJ2-1	TGTGCCAGCAGTTTCGGTAATGAGCAGTTCTTC	CASSFGNEQFF
medium-sized	NA	TRBV6-1	TRBJ1-4	TGTGCCAGCAGGGCCGGGGGAGGAGATGAAAAACTGTTTTTT	CASRAGGGDEKLFF
NA	TRBD2	TRBV6-5	TRBJ2-5	TGTGCCAGCAGTTATGCGGCGGGAGGGAGGGTAGAGGAGACCCAGTACTTC	CASSYAAGGRVEETQYF
many	TRBD2	TRBV6-1	TRBJ2-1	TGTGCCAGCAGTCCAAGCGGGAGGGCCTACAATGAGCAGTTCTTC	CASSPSGRAYNEQFF
few	NA	TRBV6-1	TRBJ2-3	TGTGCGGGCAGTGGGGGTAGAGGACCAGATACGCAGTATTTT	CAGSGGRGPDTQYF
few	TRBD2	TRBV15	TRBJ2-3	TGTGCCACCAGCAGAGGAGTGGGAGGGAACACAGATACGCAGTATTTT	CATSRGVGGNTDTQYF
many	TRBD2	TRBV4-1	TRBJ2-3	TGCGCCAGCAGAGCCAACCCGAGCGGGAGCCCAGATACGCAGTATTTT	CASRANPSGSPDTQYF
few	TRBD2	TRBV3-1	TRBJ2-1	TGTGCCAGCAGCAAAAGGACTAGCGGGGCAGAGCGGTTCTTC	CASSKRTSGAERFF
NA	NA	TRBV6-1	TRBJ2-3	TGTGCCAGGGTCAGCGATACGCAGTATTTT	CARVSDTQYF
NA	NA	TRBV10-3	TRBJ2-7	TGTGCCATCAGGGGGGACTCCTCATACTACGAGCAGTACTTC	CAIRGDSSYYEQYF
few	TRBD2	TRBV6-1	TRBJ2-7	TGTGCCAGCACTAAGCGGGAGGGCTACGAGCAGTACTTC	CASTKREGYEQYF
few	TRBD2	TRBV10-3	TRBJ2-3	TGTGCCATCAGTGAGGGGACTAGGTCGGATACGCAGTATTTT	CAISEGTRSDTQYF
medium-sized	NA	TRBV6-1	TRBJ1-1	TGTGCCAGCAGTCTTCGGGTGGGCACTGAAGCTTTCTTT	CASSLRVGTEAFF
NA	NA	TRBV4-1	TRBJ2-1	TGCGCCAGCAGCCAAGATTGGGATGAGCAGTTCTTC	CASSQDWDEQFF
NA	NA	TRBV6-1	TRBJ2-5	TGTGCCAGCAGTGAAGTGTACTCTGGGCCCGAGACCCAGACTTTC	CASSEVYSGPETQTF
many	NA	TRBV6-1	TRBJ2-7	TGTGCCAGCAACAGCCACAGCGACTCCTACGAGCAGTACTTC	CASNSHSDSYEQYF
many	NA	TRBV6-2/TRBV6-3	TRBJ1-2	TGTGCCATTACGGCTGGTTGGCGCTATGGCTACACCTTC	CAITAGWRYGYTF
NA	NA	TRBV10-2	TRBJ2-3	TGCGGCAGCAGGGGGGTGGGAGGGAAAAATACGCAGTATTTT	CGSRGVGGKNTQYF
medium-sized	NA	TRBV6-5	TRBJ2-7	TGTGCCAGCAGCCACGGGGTCTACGAGCAGTACTTC	CASSHGVYEQYF
NA	NA	TRBV25-1	TRBJ2-3	TGTGCCAGCAGTGAATTGGGGCTGTCAGACACAAATACGCAGTACTTT	CASSELGLSDTNTQYF
NA	TRBD1	TRBV11-2	TRBJ1-2	TGTGCCAGCAGTACAGGGGGCGAGGGCTATGGCTACACCTTC	CASSTGGEGYGYTF
few	NA	TRBV27	TRBJ2-3	TGTGCCAGCAGTCCTGGCCGAGGGGCTTGTGAGACAGATACGCAGTATTTC	CASSPGRGACETDTQYF
NA	TRBD2	TRBV4-1	TRBJ2-3	TGCGCCAGCAAACGCGGGGGGGCCTACACAGATACGCAGTATTTT	CASKRGGAYTDTQYF
NA	NA	TRBV27	TRBJ2-7	TGTGCCAGCAGTTCCTATGACCTTCCATACGAGCAGTACTTC	CASSSYDLPYEQYF
many	TRBD2	TRBV5-1	TRBJ2-1	TGCGCCAGCAGCTCGACCGGGACTAGCCGTGACAATGAGCAGTTCTTC	CASSSTGTSRDNEQFF
many	TRBD1	TRBV6-2/TRBV6-3	TRBJ1-4	TGTGCCAGCAGTTCTCCCGGGACAGGCACAACTAATGAAAAACTGTTTTTT	CASSSPGTGTTNEKLFF
NA	NA	TRBV10-2	TRBJ2-3	TGTGCCAGCTCCCTCCAGGCTGTGAGGACCGGGACGCAGTTTTTT	CASSLQAVRTGTQFF
many	TRBD2	TRBV11-2	TRBJ2-1	TGTGCCAGCAGCCTGGGACTAGCGGAGTACAATGAGCAGTTCTTC	CASSLGLAEYNEQFF
NA	TRBD1	TRBV10-3	TRBJ1-3	TGTGCCATCAGGGGACAGGGTCCCCACACCATATATTTT	CAIRGQGPHTIYF
many	NA	TRBV9	TRBJ2-5	TGTGCCAGCAGCGTAACGAACGGACAAGAGACCCAGTACTTC	CASSVTNGQETQYF
many	NA	TRBV7-8	TRBJ2-1	TGTGCCAGCAGCTTCGACCGCCAATCGGAGCAGTTCTTC	CASSFDRQSEQFF
few	TRBD1	TRBV5-1	TRBJ1-2	TGCGCCAGCAGCTTGGGACAGGGATCCTATGGCTACACCTTC	CASSLGQGSYGYTF
NA	TRBD2	TRBV6-1	TRBJ2-3	TGTGCCAGCAGTGTGGTAGCGGGGAGCACAGATACGCAGTATTTT	CASSVVAGSTDTQYF
few	NA	TRBV23-1	TRBJ1-2	TGCGCCAGCAGGGACGGGGACCAAAGAGCTAACTATGGCTACACCTTC	CASRDGDQRANYGYTF
few	NA	TRBV7-8	TRBJ1-5	TGTGCCAGCAGCTTAGAATTCGTCCAGCCCCAGCATTTT	CASSLEFVQPQHF
NA	NA	TRBV11-3	TRBJ2-7	TGTGCGAGCAGCTGGAGCGGAGGGCGGGATACGCAGTACTTC	CASSWSGGRDTQYF
NA	TRBD2	TRBV6-5	TRBJ2-1	TGTGCCAGCAGTTACAGGACTAGCGGGACACCGTCTACTCAGTTCTTC	CASSYRTSGTPSTQFF
NA	NA	TRBV6-1	TRBJ2-4	TGTGCCAGCGGTCCGGGGCCATGGGCCAAAAACATGCAGTACTTT	CASGPGPWAKNMQYF
NA	NA	TRBV27	TRBJ2-3	TGTGCCAGCAGCGAGGAGTGGGTCGCAGACACGCAGTACTTT	CASSEEWVADTQYF